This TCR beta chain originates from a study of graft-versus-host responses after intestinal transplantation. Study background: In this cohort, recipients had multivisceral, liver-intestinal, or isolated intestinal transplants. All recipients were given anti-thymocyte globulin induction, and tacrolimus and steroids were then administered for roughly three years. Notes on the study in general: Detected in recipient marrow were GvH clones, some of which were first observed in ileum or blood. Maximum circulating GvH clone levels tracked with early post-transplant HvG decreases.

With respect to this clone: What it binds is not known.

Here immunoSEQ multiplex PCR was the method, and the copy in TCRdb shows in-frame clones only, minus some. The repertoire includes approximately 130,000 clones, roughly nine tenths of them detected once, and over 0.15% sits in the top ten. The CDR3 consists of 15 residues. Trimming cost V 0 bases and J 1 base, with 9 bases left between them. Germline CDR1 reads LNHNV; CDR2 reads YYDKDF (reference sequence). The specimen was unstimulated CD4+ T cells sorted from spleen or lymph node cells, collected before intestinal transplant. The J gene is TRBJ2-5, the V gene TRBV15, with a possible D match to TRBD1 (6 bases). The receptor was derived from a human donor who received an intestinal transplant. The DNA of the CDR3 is TGTGCCACCAGCAGAGAAGGGGGACGCCAAGAGACCCAGTACTTC. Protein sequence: CATSREGGRQETQYF.